The rows below give T cell receptor beta chains drawn from one sample of a study of T cell changes during pregnancy in multiple sclerosis. Generated by immunoSEQ multiplex PCR, the TCRdb table keeps only in-frame clones and is missing some. The table has several thousand clones, nearly 90% seen once. The specimen comprised CD8+ T cells from peripheral blood mononuclear cells, sampled in the first trimester of pregnancy. Source of these receptors: a female donor in good health, enrolled as a control in a pregnancy study. Each CDR3 is given with its conserved first and last residue. A D gene is named only where the DNA matches it firmly. Clone size is not always given. Where it is, it says once, few, many or a class for expanded clones.

>NA|13|TRBJ1-1|NA|TRBV15
TGTGCCACCAGCAGAGATCGAGCAGGTGAAGCTTTCTTT
CATSRDRAGEAFF
>TRBD2|15|TRBJ2-4|NA|TRBV2
TGTGCCAGCATGGGGATAGCGGGAGTCGGGGACATTCAGTACTTC
CASMGIAGVGDIQYF
>TRBD1|17|TRBJ2-5|NA|TRBV10-2
TGCGCCAGCAGTGAGCCCGAACAGGGGGCACTACAAGAGACCCAGTACTTC
CASSEPEQGALQETQYF
>NA|17|TRBJ1-1|once|TRBV5-4
TGTGCCAGCAGCTTGGGGGTCGTGACAAGGGACACATTTGCGGCTTTCTTT
CASSLGVVTRDTFAAFF
>NA|16|TRBJ2-1|NA|TRBV27
TGTGCCAGCAGTTTTTTTTTCTACCGAGGAAACAATGAGCAGTTCTTC
CASSFFFYRGNNEQFF
>NA|16|TRBJ1-3|NA|TRBV4-2
TGTGCCAGCAGCCAAGGCCGGGGGGAAGAAGGAAACACCATATATTTT
CASSQGRGEEGNTIYF
>TRBD2|16|TRBJ2-1|NA|TRBV2
TGTGCCAGCAGCCTATCGACTAGCGGGCCTCGGAATGAGCAGTTCTTC
CASSLSTSGPRNEQFF
>TRBD2|15|TRBJ2-5|few|TRBV6-4
TGTGCCAGCAGTGAGACTAGCGGGGGGCAAGAGACCCAGTACTTC
CASSETSGGQETQYF
>NA|13|TRBJ1-2|NA|TRBV5-5
TGTGCCAGCAGCCGGAGCCGCGGGTCTGGCTACACCTTC
CASSRSRGSGYTF
>TRBD1|16|TRBJ1-5|NA|TRBV19
TGTGCCAGTGAGGGGACAGAGTGGTACGGCAATCAGCCCCAGCATTTT
CASEGTEWYGNQPQHF
>NA|11|TRBJ1-1|NA|TRBV5-6
TGTGCCAGCAGCTTTTCCGCTGAAGCTTTCTTT
CASSFSAEAFF
>NA|14|TRBJ1-1|NA|TRBV27
TGTGCCAGCAGTTTATCAGGACTACTCACTGAAGCTTTCTTT
CASSLSGLLTEAFF
>NA|15|TRBJ1-1|NA|TRBV11-2
TGTGCCAGCAGCCCCCCCGGCGGCGGGAACACTGAAGCTTTCTTT
CASSPPGGGNTEAFF
>TRBD1|15|TRBJ1-1|NA|TRBV7-9
TGTGCCAGCAGCGCCCTACAGGGGGCAAGCACTGAAGCTTTCTTT
CASSALQGASTEAFF
>NA|15|TRBJ2-3|medium-sized|TRBV5-4
TGTGCCAGCAGCGTGGACATTTTTTCCACAGATACGCAGTATTTT
CASSVDIFSTDTQYF
>TRBD1|14|TRBJ1-2|NA|TRBV5-4
TGTGCCAGCAGGCGGCCGGGACAGGGAAATGGCTACACCTTC
CASRRPGQGNGYTF
>NA|15|TRBJ1-4|NA|TRBV6-1
TGTGCCAGCAGTGAAGGGAGGGACGGCGGGGTTTCGGTGTTTTTT
CASSEGRDGGVSVFF
>TRBD1|12|TRBJ1-1|NA|TRBV11-2
TGTGCCAGCAGCTCACAGACAGGGGAAGCTTTCTTT
CASSSQTGEAFF
>NA|14|TRBJ1-5|NA|TRBV6-1
TGTGCCAGCACCCTAGAGATAAGCAATCAGCCCCAGCATTTT
CASTLEISNQPQHF
>TRBD2|14|TRBJ2-7|NA|TRBV28
TGTGCCAGCAAAGGAACGGGAGGGCCGGGAGAGCAGTACTTC
CASKGTGGPGEQYF
>TRBD1|14|TRBJ1-5|NA|TRBV27
TGTGCCAGCAGTTGGACAGGGGGCAATCAGCCCCAGCATTTT
CASSWTGGNQPQHF
>NA|15|TRBJ1-3|NA|TRBV30
TGTGCCTGGAGTCAGACCTTTGAGGGCGGAAACACCATATATTTT
CAWSQTFEGGNTIYF
>TRBD1|15|TRBJ1-5|NA|TRBV27
TGTGCCAGCAGCTGGACAGGGCTAAGCAATCAGCCCCAGCATTTT
CASSWTGLSNQPQHF
>NA|15|TRBJ2-1|once|TRBV10-3
TGTGCCATCAGTGAACTACTAAACTCAGACAATGAGCAGTTCTTC
CAISELLNSDNEQFF
>TRBD2|14|TRBJ2-7|NA|TRBV30
TGTGCCTGGAGTGTCGGGGGGGTTTACCGTGGGCAGTACTTC
CAWSVGGVYRGQYF
>NA|16|TRBJ2-6|NA|TRBV15
TGTGCCACCAGCTCAACGTCAGGGTCCGGGGCCAACGTCCTGACTTTC
CATSSTSGSGANVLTF
>NA|17|TRBJ1-1|NA|TRBV5-1
TGCGCCAGCAGCTTGGTAAGGGTCACCTACGGGGACACTGAAGCTTTCTTT
CASSLVRVTYGDTEAFF
>TRBD1|15|TRBJ2-7|NA|TRBV11-3
TGTGCCAGCAGCTTCGGGACAGGAACTCTCTACGAGCAGTACTTC
CASSFGTGTLYEQYF
>NA|16|TRBJ2-3|NA|TRBV9
TGTGCCAGCAGCGGAAGGGGCGTAACTAGCACAGATACGCAGTATTTT
CASSGRGVTSTDTQYF
>NA|16|TRBJ1-2|NA|TRBV7-9
TGTGCCAGCAGCTTCGAACCCCATTCAGACGGCGGTGGCTACACCTTC
CASSFEPHSDGGGYTF
>NA|14|TRBJ2-7|NA|TRBV18
TGTGCCAGCTCCCAAGGAGCTAGCAGACATGAGCAGTACTTC
CASSQGASRHEQYF
>TRBD1|16|TRBJ1-1|medium-sized|TRBV6-5
TGTGCCAGCAGCTACCGAGCCAGGGGGAGGAACACTGAAGCTTTCTTT
CASSYRARGRNTEAFF
>TRBD1|16|TRBJ1-5|NA|TRBV15
TGTGCCACCAGCGGGAGGACAGGGGGAGTCGCTCAGCCCCAGCATTTT
CATSGRTGGVAQPQHF
>TRBD2|13|TRBJ2-1|NA|TRBV5-1
TGCGCCAGCGGGACTACGAGATACAATGAGCAGTTCTTC
CASGTTRYNEQFF
>TRBD2|16|TRBJ2-7|NA|TRBV6-6
TGTGCCAGCAGTTCATCCTTGGGGACTAGCATATACGAGCAGTACTTC
CASSSSLGTSIYEQYF
>NA|14|TRBJ2-7|NA|TRBV13
TGTGCCAGCAGCTCGACTCTGCGGACCTACGAGCAGTACTTC
CASSSTLRTYEQYF
>NA|15|TRBJ1-1|NA|TRBV4-1
TGCGCCAGCAGCCTAGCCCCAGGGTCGAACACTGAAGCTTTCTTT
CASSLAPGSNTEAFF
>TRBD2|15|TRBJ2-3|NA|TRBV6-4
TGTGCCAGCAGCGCAACTAGCGGGGGCACAGATACGCAGTATTTT
CASSATSGGTDTQYF
>NA|14|TRBJ2-1|NA|TRBV2
TGTGCCAGCACTTGGGGGGGGCCCCTCAATGAGCAGTTCTTC
CASTWGGPLNEQFF
>NA|14|TRBJ2-2|NA|TRBV19
TGTGCCAGTATAACGGGAGCGAACACCGGGGAGCTGTTTTTT
CASITGANTGELFF
>NA|13|TRBJ1-5|NA|TRBV5-8
TGTGCCAGCAGCTTGACAGTCAATCAGCCCCAGCATTTT
CASSLTVNQPQHF
>NA|13|TRBJ2-7|once|TRBV2
TGTGCCAGCAGCATCACAGGATACTACGAGCAGTACTTC
CASSITGYYEQYF
>TRBD1|15|TRBJ1-1|NA|TRBV5-1
TGCGCCAGCAGCTTGGAGTTGACAGGGATCGCTGAAGCTTTCTTT
CASSLELTGIAEAFF
>TRBD1|15|TRBJ2-7|NA|TRBV28
TGTGCCAGCAGTTTATCATGGGCAGGGGGCCACGAGCAGTACTTC
CASSLSWAGGHEQYF
>TRBD2|18|TRBJ2-7|NA|TRBV5-1
TGCGCCAGCAGCTCCCTGGTTCGGAGCCGGGAGGGCCTTGACGAGCAGTACTTC
CASSSLVRSREGLDEQYF
>TRBD2|14|TRBJ2-1|few|TRBV6-1
TGTGCCAGCCTACCTAGCGGTACATACAATGAGCAGTTCTTC
CASLPSGTYNEQFF
>TRBD1|14|TRBJ2-3|NA|TRBV13
TGTGCCAGCAGCTTACAGGGGGCGAGTGATACGCAGTATTTT
CASSLQGASDTQYF
>NA|11|TRBJ1-2|NA|TRBV29-1
TGCAGCGTTGCCAATAACTATGGCTACACCTTC
CSVANNYGYTF
>NA|15|TRBJ2-2|once|TRBV6-4
TGTGCCAGCAGTGACACGACTGAGAGAACCGGGGAGCTGTTTTTT
CASSDTTERTGELFF
>NA|16|TRBJ1-1|NA|TRBV4-1
TGCGCCAGCAGCCAGTTAATGCGGGGGCCTAACACTGAAGCTTTCTTT
CASSQLMRGPNTEAFF
>TRBD2|13|TRBJ2-2|NA|TRBV29-1
TGCAGCGCTAGGGGACTAAACACCGGGGAGCTGTTTTTT
CSARGLNTGELFF
>NA|16|TRBJ1-4|NA|TRBV7-8
TGTGCCAGCAGCCCTGTTGTGGGGAGGACTAATGAAAAACTGTTTTTT
CASSPVVGRTNEKLFF
>TRBD1|12|TRBJ1-2|NA|TRBV5-6
TGTGCCAGCAGCCCCGACAGGGAAGGCTACACCTTC
CASSPDREGYTF
>NA|16|TRBJ2-5|NA|TRBV4-1
TGCGCCAGCAGCCATCCACGGCGGCAGGGGTGGGAGACCCAGTACTTC
CASSHPRRQGWETQYF
>TRBD1|13|TRBJ1-2|NA|TRBV19
TGTGCCAGTAGCCCCGCAGGGGGCTATGGCTACACCTTC
CASSPAGGYGYTF
>NA|15|TRBJ1-2|NA|TRBV27
TGTGCCAGCAGTTCGGCGGACAGAACGTTCTATGGCTACACCTTC
CASSSADRTFYGYTF
>NA|13|TRBJ1-1|NA|TRBV30
TGTGCCTGGAGTGAACAGTTGAACACTGAAGCTTTCTTT
CAWSEQLNTEAFF
>TRBD1|12|TRBJ2-7|NA|TRBV19
TGTGCCAGCGGACAGGGGGCCTCCGAGCAGTACTTC
CASGQGASEQYF
>NA|14|TRBJ1-1|NA|TRBV10-3
TGTGCCATCAGTGAGGCCCCTCCCGGTAGTGAAGCTTTCTTT
CAISEAPPGSEAFF
>TRBD2|16|TRBJ2-7|few|TRBV7-9
TGTGCCAGCAGCCCGAGGACTAGCGGGGAAACCCAAGATCAGTACTTC
CASSPRTSGETQDQYF